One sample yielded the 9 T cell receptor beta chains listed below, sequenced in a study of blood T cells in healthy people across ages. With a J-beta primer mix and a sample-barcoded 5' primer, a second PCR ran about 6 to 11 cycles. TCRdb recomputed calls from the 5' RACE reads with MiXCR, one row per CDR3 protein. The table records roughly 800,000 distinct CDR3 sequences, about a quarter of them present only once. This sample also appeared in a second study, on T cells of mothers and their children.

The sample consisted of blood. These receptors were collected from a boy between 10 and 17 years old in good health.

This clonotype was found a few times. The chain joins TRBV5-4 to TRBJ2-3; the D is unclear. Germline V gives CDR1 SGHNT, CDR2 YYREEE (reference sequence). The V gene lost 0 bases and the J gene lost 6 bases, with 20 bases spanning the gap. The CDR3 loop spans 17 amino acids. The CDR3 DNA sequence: TGTGCCAGCAGCTTGGCGGTTGGCCGACGACTGGGGGATACGCAGTATTTT. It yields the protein CASSLAVGRRLGDTQYF.

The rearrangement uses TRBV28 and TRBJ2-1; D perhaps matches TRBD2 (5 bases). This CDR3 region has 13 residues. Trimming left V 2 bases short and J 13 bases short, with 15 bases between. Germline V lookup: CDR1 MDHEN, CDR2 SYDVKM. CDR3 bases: TGTGCCAGCAGTTTACGGGGTAGGCAGGAACAGTTCTTC. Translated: CASSLRGRQEQFF.

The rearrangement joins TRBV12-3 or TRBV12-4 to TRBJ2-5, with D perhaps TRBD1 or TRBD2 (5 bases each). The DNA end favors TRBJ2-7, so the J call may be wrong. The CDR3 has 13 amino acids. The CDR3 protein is CASSLVGVDEQYV. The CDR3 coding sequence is TGTGCCAGCAGTTTAGTGGGGGTCGACGAGCAGTACGTC.

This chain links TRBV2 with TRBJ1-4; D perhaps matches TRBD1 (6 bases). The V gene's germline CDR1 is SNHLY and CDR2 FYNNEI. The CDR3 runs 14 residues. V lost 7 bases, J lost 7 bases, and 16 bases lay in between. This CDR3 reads CASNKGEMGEKLFF. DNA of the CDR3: TGTGCCAGCAACAAGGGGGAGATGGGTGAAAAACTGTTTTTT.

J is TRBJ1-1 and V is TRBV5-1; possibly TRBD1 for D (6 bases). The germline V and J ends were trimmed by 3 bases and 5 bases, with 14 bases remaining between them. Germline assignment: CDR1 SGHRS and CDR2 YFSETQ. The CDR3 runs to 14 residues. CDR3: CASSSQQRGTEAFF. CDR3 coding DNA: TGCGCCAGCAGCTCTCAACAAAGGGGGACTGAAGCTTTCTTT.

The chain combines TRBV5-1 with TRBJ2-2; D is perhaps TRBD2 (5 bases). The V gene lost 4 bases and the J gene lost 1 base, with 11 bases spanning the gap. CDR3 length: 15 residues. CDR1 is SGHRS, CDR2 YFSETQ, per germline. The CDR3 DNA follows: TGCGCCAGCAGCCGGGAACGGATGAACACCGGGGAGCTGTTTTTT. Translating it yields CASSRERMNTGELFF.

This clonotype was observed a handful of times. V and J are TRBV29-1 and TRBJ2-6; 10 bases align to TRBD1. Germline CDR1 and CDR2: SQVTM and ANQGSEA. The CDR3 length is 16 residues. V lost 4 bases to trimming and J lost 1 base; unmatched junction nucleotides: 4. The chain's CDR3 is CSVGGQGGSGANVLTF. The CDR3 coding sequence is TGCAGCGTTGGAGGACAGGGGGGGTCTGGGGCCAACGTCCTGACTTTC. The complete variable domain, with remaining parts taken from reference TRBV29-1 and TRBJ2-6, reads SAVISQKPSRDICQRGTSLTIQCQVDSQVTMMFWYRQQPGQSLTLIATANQGSEATYESGFVIDKFPISRPNLTFSTLTVSNMSPEDSSIYLCSVGGQGGSGANVLTFGAGSRLTVL.

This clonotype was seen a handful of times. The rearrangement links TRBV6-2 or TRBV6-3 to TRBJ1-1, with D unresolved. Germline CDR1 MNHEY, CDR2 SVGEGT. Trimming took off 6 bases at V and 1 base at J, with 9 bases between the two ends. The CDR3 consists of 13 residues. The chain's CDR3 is CASSFPSNTEAFF. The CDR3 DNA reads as TGTGCCAGCAGCTTTCCTTCGAACACTGAAGCTTTCTTT.

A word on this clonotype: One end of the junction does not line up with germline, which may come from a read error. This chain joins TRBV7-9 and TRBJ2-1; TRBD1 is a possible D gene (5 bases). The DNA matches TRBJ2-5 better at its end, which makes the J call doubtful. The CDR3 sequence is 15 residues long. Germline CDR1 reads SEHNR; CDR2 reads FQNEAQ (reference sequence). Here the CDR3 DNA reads TGTGCCAGCAGCCTGGGGCAGGGATTTCAAGACACCCAGTACTTC. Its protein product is CASSLGQGFQDTQYF.